The clone carrying this T cell receptor beta chain was observed a few times. Antigen: not known. 60 Vbeta and 13 Jbeta primers were used in PCR. Profiling relied on immunoSEQ multiplex PCR, and the TCRdb table lists in-frame clones only, not all of them. The sample yields roughly 100,000 clones, 84% seen once. The data originate from a study of cytomegalovirus exposure and HLA in healthy donors. As for the study in general: Genotyping of 400 or so donors showed that roughly 83% belonged to the Caucasian-associated ancestry cluster.

General study results and limits: Some TCR beta chains (roughly 160 of them) were listed as cytomegalovirus-associated. Diagnosis of cytomegalovirus status made by the classifier reportedly showed high specificity and sensitivity. Rarity marked most TCR sequences, yet some public TCRs occurred in many donors.

The germline V gene has CDR1 LNHDA and CDR2 SQIVND (reference sequence). The CDR3 is made up of 10 amino acids. Between the trimmed V and J ends, which lost 8 bases and 4 bases, there was a span of 5 bases. This receptor was obtained from a woman aged 18-29 years in good health and CMV-seropositive. The V and J genes are TRBV19 and TRBJ1-2; D uncertain. The sample was PBMCs. CDR3 bases: TGTGCCAGTTTCAGCTATGGCTACACCTTC. Amino acids: CASFSYGYTF.